The 25 T cell receptor beta chains in this list originate from one sample, sequenced in a study of TIL therapy for anti-PD-1-resistant metastatic lung cancer. This was the immunoSEQ v3 assay. Measured with immunoSEQ multiplex PCR; TCRdb has only the in-frame clones, and not every one. The sample includes around 100,000 clones, less than 70% seen only once; the top ten take approximately 11%. The time point: pre-treatment sample, taken before nivolumab and TIL therapy. Most excised metastases sampled were pleural nodules or supraclavicular lymph nodes. Material: tumor tissue, obtained at baseline. These receptors all come from a person aged 25 to 85 with non-small cell lung cancer.

The CDR3 bases are TGTGCCAGCAGAGACGAGAGGAACACTGAAGCTTTCTTT. It is translated as CASRDERNTEAFF. This chain joins TRBV6-5 and TRBJ1-1; D gene ambiguous. The CDR3 consists of 13 residues. The V end lost 6 bases, the J end lost 1 base, and 9 bases lay between the germline ends. Germline CDR1 reads MNHEY; CDR2 reads SVGAGI.

V usage is TRBV11-2 and J usage is TRBJ2-1; D is unresolved. There are 14 residues in the CDR3. Germline-derived CDR1 and CDR2 are SGHAT and FQNNGV. The ends were cut back, 5 bases at V and 2 bases at J, with 10 bases in the middle. The chain's CDR3 is CASSPARTYNEQFF. Here the CDR3 DNA reads TGTGCCAGCAGCCCGGCCCGCACCTACAATGAGCAGTTCTTC.

This chain connects TRBV5-1 to TRBJ1-5; 7 bases match TRBD1. With V trimmed by 4 bases and J by 4 bases, 8 bases remained unmatched. The CDR3 is made up of 15 amino acids. Germline CDR1 and CDR2: SGHRS and YFSETQ. DNA of the CDR3: TGCGCCAGCAGCCGGGGGGACAGTATGAATCAGCCCCAGCATTTT. Its protein product is CASSRGDSMNQPQHF.

The chain couples TRBV28 to TRBJ2-7, with 10 bases lining up with TRBD2. J was trimmed by 2 bases and V by 4 bases; bases with no gene match: 5. CDR1 MDHEN and CDR2 SYDVKM come from the germline V gene. CDR3 size: 15 residues. CDR3 DNA: TGTGCCAGCAGTTCTCTAGCGGGGGAGGCCTACGAGCAGTACTTC. Amino acids: CASSSLAGEAYEQYF. Complete variable domain (other parts from reference TRBV28 and TRBJ2-7): DVKVTQSSRYLVKRTGEKVFLECVQDMDHENMFWYRQDPGLGLRLIYFSYDVKMKEKGDIPEGYSVSREKKERFSLILESASTNQTSMYLCASSSLAGEAYEQYFGPGTRLTVT.

V usage is TRBV28 and J usage is TRBJ1-6; a weak D match, TRBD1 (5 bases). Germline CDR1 reads MDHEN; CDR2 reads SYDVKM. The V and J ends lost 5 bases and 4 bases respectively, with 18 bases between them. This CDR3 contains 17 residues. This chain's CDR3 is CASSRSRDGFYNSPLHF. CDR3 nucleotides: TGTGCCAGCAGTCGGTCCCGGGACGGATTTTATAATTCACCCCTCCACTTT.

This chain uses TRBV7-3 with TRBJ2-5; D not certain. The CDR3 totals 14 residues. Germline V gives CDR1 SGHTA, CDR2 FQGTGA. The V end was cut by 2 bases, the J end by 1 base, with 8 bases between. In nucleotides, the CDR3 is TGTGCCAGCAGCTTAGGATGGGGCCAAGAGACCCAGTACTTC. This encodes CASSLGWGQETQYF.

The V and J genes are TRBV5-4 and TRBJ2-2, with D unresolved. Per germline, CDR1 SGHNT and CDR2 YYREEE (reference sequence). V was cut by 2 bases and J by 0 bases, with 5 bases left in between. The CDR3 spans 14 residues. CDR3 amino acids: CASSLSANTGELFF. CDR3 nucleotide sequence: TGTGCCAGCAGCTTAAGCGCGAACACCGGGGAGCTGTTTTTT.

This clone appeared a few times. The chain uses TRBV16 and TRBJ1-3, with D possibly being TRBD1 (5 bases). The CDR3 extends over 14 amino acids. CDR1 is KGHSY and CDR2 is FQNENV in the germline V gene. V lost 5 bases, J lost 1 base, and 9 bases lay in between. The CDR3 is CASSERGSGNTIYF. CDR3 bases: TGTGCCAGCAGCGAAAGGGGATCTGGAAACACCATATATTTT.

The V and J genes are TRBV27 and TRBJ2-2; TRBD2 agrees at 14 bases. V was clipped by 2 bases and J by 7 bases; unmatched bases: 9. The CDR3 totals 18 residues. Per germline, CDR1 MNHEY and CDR2 SMNVEV (reference sequence). Written as DNA, the CDR3 is TGTGCCAGCAGTTTAACCGGGACTAGCGGGAGAGGAGGCGGGGAGCTGTTTTTT. Its protein product is CASSLTGTSGRGGGELFF.

CDR3 nucleotide sequence: TGTGCCTGGAGTGTACGTGGGGAACAGCCCCAGCATTTT. Its protein product is CAWSVRGEQPQHF. The J gene is TRBJ1-5, the V gene TRBV30; D call uncertain. Germline V lookup: CDR1 GTSNPN, CDR2 SVGIG (reference sequence). V lost 0 bases and J 7 bases, leaving 10 bases between the germline ends. CDR3 size: 13 residues.

The chain recombines TRBV3-1 (or the pseudogene TRBV3-2) with TRBJ2-3, with 15 bases matching TRBD2. The CDR3 is 17 amino acids. CDR1 is LGHDT, CDR2 YNNKEL, per germline (reference sequence). J lost 4 bases, V lost 3 bases, and 5 bases had no gene match. This chain's CDR3 is CASSHRGLAGGPDTQYF. CDR3 DNA: TGTGCCAGCAGCCATCGCGGACTAGCGGGGGGGCCAGATACGCAGTATTTT.

V is TRBV9 and J is TRBJ2-5; the match to TRBD2 covers 8 bases. Germline lookup yields CDR1 SGDLS and CDR2 YYNGEE. This CDR3 is built from 16 residues. The V gene end was trimmed by 3 bases and the J gene end by 1 base; junction bases not matched to a gene: 8. CDR3 amino acids: CASSELGLVGQETQYF. For the CDR3, the DNA is TGTGCCAGCAGCGAGCTGGGACTAGTGGGCCAAGAGACCCAGTACTTC.

The V call is TRBV6-2 or TRBV6-3, the J call TRBJ1-4; 9 nucleotides match TRBD1. Germline CDR1 and CDR2: MNHEY and SVGEGT. The CDR3 runs 17 residues. The V segment lost 6 bases and the J segment 6 bases; nucleotides outside the gene matches: 14. CDR3: CASSQGQGIWSDEKLFF. CDR3 DNA sequence: TGTGCCAGCAGCCAAGGACAGGGGATTTGGTCCGATGAAAAACTGTTTTTT.

V is TRBV30 and J is TRBJ2-7; unclear D gene. The germline CDR1 and CDR2 sequences are GTSNPN and SVGIG (reference sequence). This CDR3 is 11 amino acids long. V lost 5 bases and J lost 6, with 11 bases in between. The CDR3 DNA sequence: TGTGCCTGGTCCCGTCTGCGCGAGCAGTACTTC. Translation gives CAWSRLREQYF.

The chain has TRBV27 and TRBJ2-2, with 7 bases fitting TRBD1. V was clipped by 1 base and J by 0 bases; unmatched bases: 14. Germline V gives CDR1 MNHEY, CDR2 SMNVEV (reference sequence). The length of the CDR3 is 20 residues. CDR3 coding DNA: TGTGCCAGCAGTTTATTTCCGCCGGGACAGACCAGGCCGAACACCGGGGAGCTGTTTTTT. This sequence encodes CASSLFPPGQTRPNTGELFF.

The DNA of the CDR3 is TGCGCCAGCAGCCAAGAAATAATAGCGGGGGGGTACAATGAGCAGTTCTTC. Residues: CASSQEIIAGGYNEQFF. The chain links TRBV4-3 to TRBJ2-1, with 11 nucleotides matching TRBD2. V was clipped by 0 bases and J by 4 bases; unmatched bases: 5. The CDR3 extends over 17 amino acids. The germline V gene has CDR1 LGHNA and CDR2 YSLEER.

The rearrangement uses TRBV25-1 and TRBJ2-1; tentative D call: TRBD1 (8 bases). This CDR3 comprises 16 residues. Germline V gene sequence: CDR1 MGHDK, CDR2 SYGVNS. V lost 0 bases and J lost 5, with 14 bases in between. The chain's CDR3 is CASSEYGQGGNNEQFF. The CDR3 bases are TGTGCCAGCAGTGAATATGGACAGGGAGGGAACAATGAGCAGTTCTTC.

The chain employs TRBV5-1 and TRBJ1-1; D ambiguous. In germline, CDR1 is SGHRS, CDR2 YFSETQ. Trimming took 5 bases from V and 0 from J, leaving 14 bases between them. The CDR3 length is 15 residues. CDR3 DNA sequence: TGCGCCAGCAGGGTGGCTCCCGGAATGAACACTGAAGCTTTCTTT. Translation: CASRVAPGMNTEAFF.

The chain employs TRBV3-1 (or the pseudogene TRBV3-2) and TRBJ2-2, with D uncertain. V lost 8 bases to trimming and J lost 6 bases, with 7 bases between them. CDR1 and CDR2 from the germline V gene are LGHDT and YNNKEL (reference sequence). The CDR3 length is 11 residues. This chain's CDR3 is CASGRAGELFF. CDR3 nucleotides: TGTGCCAGCGGTCGGGCCGGGGAGCTGTTTTTT.

The chain is built from TRBV7-9 and TRBJ1-1; maybe TRBD1 (5 bases). The CDR3 is 17 residues long. Germline CDR1 is SEHNR and CDR2 is FQNEAQ (reference sequence). Trimming shortened V by 1 base and J by 2 bases, and 17 bases separated the two germline ends. The CDR3: CASSLVWGPRSNTEAFF. CDR3 DNA sequence: TGTGCCAGCAGCTTAGTTTGGGGACCCAGGTCCAACACTGAAGCTTTCTTT.

The chain joins TRBV5-1 to TRBJ2-3; D is perhaps TRBD2 (6 bases). This CDR3 region has 15 residues. The V end lost 5 bases, the J end lost 3 bases, and 16 bases lay between the germline ends. CDR1 and CDR2 (germline): SGHRS, YFSETQ. The CDR3 sequence: CASRESGQGTDTQYF. The CDR3 nucleotides are TGCGCCAGCAGAGAAAGCGGGCAGGGTACAGATACGCAGTATTTT.

This chain links TRBV30 with TRBJ1-5, with D hard to call. The CDR3 sequence is 12 residues long. V lost 3 bases and J lost 6, with 9 bases in between. The germline gives CDR1 GTSNPN, CDR2 SVGIG (reference sequence). The CDR3 reads CAWSRGSQPQHF. CDR3 sequence (DNA): TGTGCCTGGAGCCGGGGATCTCAGCCCCAGCATTTT.

This sequence joins TRBV4-2 and TRBJ2-5, with D possibly being TRBD2 (5 bases). Germline lookup yields CDR1 LGHNA and CDR2 YNFKEQ. Trimming cost V 0 bases and J 4 bases, with 12 bases left between them. The CDR3 has 15 amino acids. CDR3 nucleotide sequence: TGTGCCAGCAGCCAAGAGGGTAATAGCGTAGAGACCCAGTACTTC. Amino acids: CASSQEGNSVETQYF.

The chain is built from TRBV28 and TRBJ1-5; D perhaps matches TRBD1 (5 bases). Germline V gene lookup returns CDR1 MDHEN and CDR2 SYDVKM. V was cut by 5 bases and J by 9 bases, with 14 bases left in between. This CDR3 is built from 13 residues. The CDR3 loop reads CASSRGSQRPQHF. The CDR3 region has the DNA TGTGCCAGCAGTCGGGGGTCTCAGCGGCCCCAGCATTTT.

DNA of the CDR3: TGTGCCAGCAGTTTTTGGGGGAGGGGGAACACCGGGGAGCTGTTTTTT. Encoded protein: CASSFWGRGNTGELFF. The rearrangement uses TRBV28 and TRBJ2-2, with 7 bases aligning to TRBD2. The CDR3 totals 16 residues. Trimming took 3 bases from V and 1 from J; bases not matched to a gene: 5. Germline-derived CDR1 and CDR2 are MDHEN and SYDVKM.